Shown below are 22 T cell receptor beta chains from a single sample sequenced in a study of blood T cell repertoires in COVID-19. The data were produced by immunoSEQ multiplex PCR, yet TCRdb's version contains in-frame clones alone and is incomplete. Of around 370,000 clones listed, over 70% are singletons. Sequencing used peripheral blood. The source is a woman between 45 and 60 years old with COVID-19, enrolled during active disease.

Ten or more counts support this clone. The V and J genes are TRBV5-8 and TRBJ1-5; 7 nucleotides align to TRBD1. Germline-derived CDR1 and CDR2 are SGHTS and YDEGEE. The V and J ends lost 4 bases and 4 bases, in that order; junction bases with no gene match: 8. The CDR3 spans 15 residues. In DNA form, the CDR3 reads TGTGCCAGCAGCCCCCGGGGGACAGCTAATCAGCCCCAGCATTTT. Encoded protein: CASSPRGTANQPQHF.

The chain carries TRBV5-1 and TRBJ1-1; 8 positions agree with TRBD1. The CDR3 has 14 amino acids. Germline values: CDR1 SGHRS, CDR2 YFSETQ. After removal of 3 bases from V and 4 bases from J, the junction contained 5 bases not matched to a gene. The CDR3 region has the DNA TGCGCCAGCAGCTCAGGACAGGGAGTCACTGAAGCTTTCTTT. As protein: CASSSGQGVTEAFF.

The CDR3 bases are TGTGCCAGCAGTTTCCCAGGACTAGCCGATAAGAACACCGGGGAGCTGTTTTTT. Translated: CASSFPGLADKNTGELFF. This sequence joins TRBV28 and TRBJ2-2; 8 positions agree with TRBD2. CDR1 MDHEN and CDR2 SYDVKM come from the germline V gene. The CDR3 length is 18 residues. V shed 3 bases, J shed 1 base, and the junction held 10 bases outside the gene matches.

The chain carries TRBV5-5 and TRBJ2-4, with D possibly being TRBD2 (7 bases). Trimming removed 4 bases at V and 6 bases at J, with 23 bases between. This CDR3 comprises 17 residues. Germline assignment: CDR1 SGHKS and CDR2 YYEKEE (reference sequence). As DNA, the CDR3 is TGTGCCAGCAGCGTAGCTAGGGGGGGCACCCATGGAAACATTCAGTACTTC. It translates to CASSVARGGTHGNIQYF.

This chain joins TRBV19 and TRBJ2-3; D is uncertain. CDR3 length: 12 residues. Trimming took 4 bases from V and 6 from J, leaving 8 bases between them. Germline CDR1 is LNHDA and CDR2 is SQIVND (reference sequence). CDR3 sequence: CASSRTRDTQYF. The CDR3 DNA is TGTGCCAGTAGTAGAACCAGGGATACGCAGTATTTT.

V gene TRBV7-3 combines with J gene TRBJ2-3, with 9 positions matching TRBD2. J was trimmed by 4 bases and V by 2 bases; bases with no gene match: 1. Germline V lookup: CDR1 SGHTA, CDR2 FQGTGA. The CDR3 is made up of 14 amino acids. The DNA for the CDR3 is TGTGCCAGCAGCTTAGGCGGGAGGGCAGATACGCAGTATTTT. It encodes CASSLGGRADTQYF.

This clone was detected only once. The J gene is TRBJ2-7, the V gene TRBV3-1 (or the pseudogene TRBV3-2); D remains unclear. Germline-derived CDR1 and CDR2 are LGHDT and YNNKEL (reference sequence). The CDR3 is 16 residues long. Trimming took 3 bases from V and 7 from J, leaving 22 bases between them. The CDR3 sequence is CASSQVRTRSLGEQYF. CDR3 in DNA: TGTGCCAGCAGCCAGGTCCGAACGAGGTCACTCGGTGAGCAGTACTTC.

This chain uses TRBV29-1 with TRBJ2-1; no clear D. CDR1 is SQVTM and CDR2 is ANQGSEA in the germline V gene. The germline V and J ends were trimmed by 5 bases and 3 bases, with 8 bases remaining between them. The CDR3 runs to 12 residues. For the CDR3, the DNA is TGCAGCGTTCGAGATGGCTACAATGAGCAGTTCTTC. Translation: CSVRDGYNEQFF.

The V call is TRBV19, the J call TRBJ2-7, with 9 bases that match TRBD1. The junction had 10 bases not matched to a gene; V was cut back by 5 bases and J by 2 bases. Germline V gene lookup returns CDR1 LNHDA and CDR2 SQIVND (reference sequence). This CDR3 has 16 residues. The CDR3: CASSQGQGLIAYEQYF. CDR3 sequence (DNA): TGTGCCAGTAGTCAAGGACAGGGGTTGATCGCCTACGAGCAGTACTTC.

The rearrangement links TRBV10-3 to TRBJ1-1; D perhaps matches TRBD1 (5 bases). The germline V gene has CDR1 ENHRY and CDR2 SYGVKD. Trimming removed 1 base from V and 0 bases from J, with 9 bases in between. The CDR3 is 15 amino acids. The CDR3 sequence is CAISEFTDMNTEAFF. The DNA for the CDR3 is TGTGCCATCAGTGAGTTTACGGACATGAACACTGAAGCTTTCTTT.

This rearrangement joins TRBV27 to TRBJ2-3, with TRBD2 matching over 12 bases. The CDR3 contains 18 residues. The junction had 10 bases not matched to a gene; V was cut back by 6 bases and J by 0 bases. Germline lookup yields CDR1 MNHEY and CDR2 SMNVEV (reference sequence). CDR3: CASRPRTSGTPSTDTQYF. For the CDR3, the DNA is TGTGCCAGCAGACCAAGGACTAGCGGGACCCCTAGCACAGATACGCAGTATTTT.

CDR3 sequence reads: CASSVGHYEQYF. In nucleotides, the CDR3 is TGTGCCAGCAGTGTAGGACACTACGAGCAGTACTTC. V is TRBV2 and J is TRBJ2-7, with D maybe TRBD1 (5 bases). Germline values: CDR1 SNHLY, CDR2 FYNNEI. The CDR3 runs 12 residues. V dropped 4 bases and J dropped 3 bases, with 7 bases sitting between them.

The chain links TRBV5-1 to TRBJ2-1; 11 nucleotides match TRBD2. CDR1 and CDR2 (germline): SGHRS, YFSETQ. V was clipped by 0 bases and J by 7 bases; unmatched bases: 18. The CDR3 totals 20 residues. The CDR3 DNA reads as TGCGCCAGCAGCTTGGCCCTGACGGGACTAGCGGAAGGGAGGGGGAATGAGCAGTTCTTC. It codes for CASSLALTGLAEGRGNEQFF.

The CDR3 loop is CATSDSSLRNEQFF. The CDR3 bases are TGTGCCACCAGTGATTCGTCCCTGCGGAATGAGCAGTTCTTC. V and J are TRBV24-1 and TRBJ2-1; D gene unclear. The germline V gene encodes CDR1 KGHDR and CDR2 SFDVKD. V lost 2 bases to trimming and J lost 7 bases, with 11 bases between them. The CDR3 loop spans 14 amino acids.

The chain uses TRBV27 and TRBJ2-2; TRBD1 matches 7 bases. Germline V gives CDR1 MNHEY, CDR2 SMNVEV (reference sequence). Trimming cost V 6 bases and J 1 base; bases outside gene matches: 11. The CDR3 is 17 amino acids. The CDR3 loop is CASRVLRGPKNTGELFF. For the CDR3, the DNA is TGTGCCAGCAGAGTCCTAAGGGGGCCCAAGAACACCGGGGAGCTGTTTTTT.

This sequence joins TRBV5-1 and TRBJ2-7; 9 bases agree with TRBD2. The germline V gene encodes CDR1 SGHRS and CDR2 YFSETQ. The CDR3 runs 15 residues. The V segment lost 4 bases and the J segment 2 bases; nucleotides outside the gene matches: 7. The CDR3 DNA sequence: TGCGCCAGCAGCCCTGCGACTAGCGGTCCCTACGAGCAGTACTTC. Amino acid sequence: CASSPATSGPYEQYF.

This clone was picked up one time. The chain is built from TRBV10-3 and TRBJ2-7; weak D call: TRBD1 (5 bases). V was cut by 6 bases and J by 2 bases, with 11 bases left in between. CDR3 length equals 13 residues. Germline V gives CDR1 ENHRY, CDR2 SYGVKD. The CDR3 DNA reads as TGTGCCATCAGCCCCCAGGGCCCCTACGAGCAGTACTTC. It encodes CAISPQGPYEQYF.

V usage is TRBV4-1 and J usage is TRBJ2-2; 8 bases fit TRBD2. This CDR3 comprises 16 residues. V shed 1 base and J 4 bases; nucleotides not matched to a gene: 5. CDR1 and CDR2 (germline): MGHRA, YSYEKL. The CDR3 DNA is TGCGCCAGCAGCCAAGCAGCGGGAGCGGGCACCGGGGAGCTGTTTTTT. Encoded protein: CASSQAAGAGTGELFF.

The rearrangement links TRBV21-1 to TRBJ1-1; the table calls TRBD1, which could not be checked here. TRBV21-1 is flagged as a pseudogene. The CDR3 extends over 19 amino acids. CDR3 protein: CASSKEIDRGRYTNTEAFF. CDR3 sequence (DNA): TGTGCCAGCAGCAAGGAAATTGACAGGGGGCGGTACACGAACACTGAAGCTTTCTTT.

The chain links TRBV13 to TRBJ2-1, with 11 nucleotides matching TRBD2. CDR1 PRHDT and CDR2 FYEKMQ come from the germline V gene (reference sequence). This CDR3 has 14 residues. J was trimmed by 5 bases and V by 7 bases; bases with no gene match: 4. CDR3 nucleotide sequence: TGTGCCAGCACCGATAGCGGGAGGGACAATGAGCAGTTCTTC. Amino acids: CASTDSGRDNEQFF. The complete variable domain, with remaining parts taken from reference TRBV13 and TRBJ2-1, reads AAGVIQSPRHLIKEKRETATLKCYPIPRHDTVYWYQQGPGQDPQFLISFYEKMQSDKGSIPDRFSAQQFSDYHSELNMSSLELGDSALYFCASTDSGRDNEQFFGPGTRLTVL.

This clone was counted between two and nine times. The CDR3 region has the DNA TGTGCTAGTCCGAGAGGGACTGAAGCTTTCTTT. Translation: CASPRGTEAFF. This chain joins TRBV12-5 and TRBJ1-1, with D unresolved. Germline-derived CDR1 and CDR2 are LGHNT and FRNRAP. The CDR3 consists of 11 residues. Trimming took off 8 bases at V and 5 bases at J, with 9 bases between the two ends.

The chain uses TRBV27 and TRBJ2-7; 11 bases match TRBD2. The CDR3 loop spans 15 amino acids. Losses at the gene ends were 4 bases for V and 3 bases for J; bases not matched to a gene: 5. Per germline, CDR1 MNHEY and CDR2 SMNVEV (reference sequence). CDR3 bases: TGTGCCAGCAGTTCGCCCGGGACTAGCGGCTACGAGCAGTACTTC. It is translated as CASSSPGTSGYEQYF.